These 16 T cell receptor beta chains were all obtained from the same sample, sequenced in a study of human T cells and chemical hapten exposure. TCRdb re-derived calls from the RACE reads in MiXCR, one entry per CDR3 protein. The data contain roughly 43,000 distinct CDR3 sequences, 9.5% to 10% of them singletons. The time point here: patch test 2, 6 weeks after DPC sensitization. Noted treatment: therapeutic diphenylcyclopropenone sensitization with weekly scalp DPC. Whole blood that had not been fractionated was the source of extracted total RNA. Sequenced material: whole blood, taken in connection with sensitization to the hapten diphenylcyclopropenone (DPC). The receptor set was obtained from a woman in her twenties or thirties with alopecia areata. Some clones in this sample may be carry-over from other donors' samples.

The chain has TRBV7-2 and TRBJ2-1; 10 bases are shared with TRBD1. Per germline, CDR1 SGHTA and CDR2 FQGNSA. V was pared by 0 bases and J by 7 bases, with 6 bases of the junction left unmatched. The CDR3 totals 16 residues. In DNA, the CDR3 is TGTGCCAGCAGCTTAGCGACAGGGGGCTTCGGGAATGAGCAGTTCTTC. Amino acid sequence: CASSLATGGFGNEQFF.

This clonotype was counted many times. The CDR3 DNA sequence: TGTGCCAGCAGACTCACAGGGTCTGGGGCCAACGTCCTGACTTTC. It yields the protein CASRLTGSGANVLTF. This chain joins TRBV7-2 and TRBJ2-6; tentatively, D is TRBD1 (6 bases). Germline V gene sequence: CDR1 SGHTA, CDR2 FQGNSA. V was pared by 6 bases and J by 1 base, with 10 bases between. The CDR3 totals 15 residues.

The J gene is TRBJ1-1, the V gene TRBV5-1; TRBD1 is a possible D gene (5 bases). Trimming took off 3 bases at V and 0 bases at J, with 15 bases between the two ends. Germline CDR1 and CDR2: SGHRS and YFSETQ. The CDR3 totals 16 residues. The DNA of the CDR3 is TGCGCCAGCAGCTCTGAAACGGGACGGATGAACACTGAAGCTTTCTTT. Translating it yields CASSSETGRMNTEAFF.

This clonotype has at least ten counts. The chain has TRBV5-8 and TRBJ1-5; unclear D gene. Germline V gene data show CDR1 as SGHTS and CDR2 as YDEGEE. CDR3 length: 12 amino acids. Trimming removed 2 bases at V and 7 bases at J, with 7 bases between. CDR3 sequence: CASSLGPQPQHF. The CDR3 coding sequence is TGTGCCAGCAGCTTAGGGCCCCAGCCCCAGCATTTT.

This clonotype was found many times. The DNA for the CDR3 is TGTGCCAGCAGTGAATTTCAGCCCCAGCATTTT. Translating gives CASSEFQPQHF. The chain carries TRBV6-1 and TRBJ1-5; D not certain. Germline V gene data show CDR1 as MNHNS and CDR2 as SASEGT. Between the trimmed V and J ends, which lost 2 bases and 6 bases, there was a span of 2 bases. This CDR3 comprises 11 residues.

This clonotype was detected many times. The J gene is TRBJ2-7, the V gene TRBV6-6, with D unresolved. Trimming stripped 2 bases from V and 0 bases from J, with 11 bases between. The germline CDR1 and CDR2 sequences are MNHNY and SVGAGI (reference sequence). The CDR3 runs 15 residues. The CDR3 protein is CASSYESSFSYEQYF. The CDR3 DNA is TGTGCCAGCAGTTACGAATCTTCTTTCTCCTACGAGCAGTACTTC.

The CDR3 DNA is TGTGCCAGCAGCCAAGGAAAGGACCAGCCCCAGCATTTT. Protein product: CASSQGKDQPQHF. The rearrangement links TRBV3-1 to TRBJ1-5; D ambiguous. There are 13 residues in the CDR3. Deletions cut 1 base from V and 7 bases from J, with 8 bases between. Germline CDR1 and CDR2: LGHDT and YNNKEL (reference sequence).

The rearrangement joins TRBV6-2 or TRBV6-3 to TRBJ2-6; possibly TRBD1 for D (6 bases). CDR1 and CDR2 from the germline V gene are MNHEY and SVGEGT. This CDR3 is built from 16 residues. V lost 2 bases, J lost 1 base, and 9 bases lay in between. The CDR3 bases are TGTGCCAGCAGTTACCGGCAGGGGTCTGGGGCCAACGTCCTGACTTTC. Translating gives CASSYRQGSGANVLTF.

This rearrangement joins TRBV12-3 or TRBV12-4 to TRBJ2-3; the D gene is possibly TRBD1 (5 bases). CDR3 length: 14 residues. V was shortened by 6 bases and J by 4 bases, with 14 bases between the two germline ends. CDR3 sequence: CASSPDSLADTQYF. Here the CDR3 DNA reads TGTGCCAGCAGCCCCGACAGCCTGGCAGATACGCAGTATTTT.

A few counts support this clonotype. The V and J genes are TRBV5-4 and TRBJ2-1, with D perhaps TRBD2 (5 bases). Trimming stripped 4 bases from V and 6 bases from J, with 14 bases between. The germline gives CDR1 SGHNT, CDR2 YYREEE (reference sequence). CDR3 length equals 14 residues. For the CDR3, the DNA is TGTGCCAGCAGCGCGCCGGGGTATCCCAATGAGCAGTTCTTC. Protein: CASSAPGYPNEQFF. Using reference TRBV5-4 and TRBJ2-1 for the parts outside the CDR3, the full variable domain is ETGVTQSPTHLIKTRGQQVTLRCSSQSGHNTVSWYQQALGQGPQFIFQYYREEENGRGNFPPRFSGLQFPNYSSELNVNALELDDSALYLCASSAPGYPNEQFFGPGTRLTVL.

This clonotype was detected only a few times. The chain is built from TRBV6-5 and TRBJ2-7; TRBD2 agrees at 8 bases. The V gene's germline CDR1 is MNHEY and CDR2 SVGAGI. CDR3 size: 15 residues. J gave up 0 bases and V 7 bases, and 8 bases lay outside the gene matches. The CDR3 DNA sequence: TGTGCCAGCATAGCCGGGCGGGGGGTCTCCTACGAGCAGTACTTC. Its protein is CASIAGRGVSYEQYF.

This clonotype has ten or more counts. CDR3 DNA: TGTGCCAGCAGTGAGACAGGGGGCAATCAGCCCCAGCATTTT. This encodes CASSETGGNQPQHF. The chain couples TRBV3-1 to TRBJ1-5; TRBD1 matches 8 bases. This CDR3 contains 14 residues. Germline CDR1 is LGHDT and CDR2 is YNNKEL (reference sequence). V was pared by 6 bases and J by 2 bases, with 3 bases of the junction left unmatched.

The DNA for the CDR3 is TGTGCCAGCAGCGGGGGCCCTAGCACAGATACGCAGTATTTT. As protein: CASSGGPSTDTQYF. V usage is TRBV9 and J usage is TRBJ2-3, with D possibly TRBD1 on 5 matching bases. The germline V gene has CDR1 SGDLS and CDR2 YYNGEE. The CDR3 length is 14 residues. V was shortened by 3 bases and J by 0 bases, with 8 bases between the two germline ends. The variable domain in full, completed from reference TRBV9 and TRBJ2-3, reads DSGVTQTPKHLITATGQRVTLRCSPRSGDLSVYWYQQSLDQGLQFLIQYYNGEERAKGNILERFSAQQFPDLHSELNLSSLELGDSALYFCASSGGPSTDTQYFGPGTRLTVL.

The table lists this clonotype with a few counts. This rearrangement joins TRBV4-3 to TRBJ1-1; a weak D match, TRBD1 (6 bases). There are 14 residues in the CDR3. V shed 1 base and J shed 1 base, with 7 bases lying between them. Germline values: CDR1 LGHNA, CDR2 YSLEER. The CDR3 region has the DNA TGCGCCAGCAGCCAAGGACAGGAGAACACTGAAGCTTTCTTT. This translates into CASSQGQENTEAFF.

V and J are TRBV7-2 and TRBJ2-7; TRBD2 agrees at 9 bases. CDR1 is SGHTA, CDR2 FQGNSA, per germline. This CDR3 is built from 14 residues. With 0 bases clipped from V and 4 bases from J, the junction kept 1 base outside the gene matches. CDR3 amino acids: CASSLALAGYEQYF. CDR3 sequence (DNA): TGTGCCAGCAGCTTAGCGCTAGCGGGGTACGAGCAGTACTTC.

This clonotype has more than one count but fewer than ten. The chain links TRBV29-1 to TRBJ2-7; perhaps TRBD1 as D (6 bases). This CDR3 is 13 amino acids long. Germline V gene sequence: CDR1 SQVTM, CDR2 ANQGSEA. Trimming cost V 5 bases and J 3 bases, with 14 bases left between them. CDR3 in amino acids: CSVTGPISYEQYF. The DNA for the CDR3 is TGCAGCGTTACAGGGCCGATCAGCTACGAGCAGTACTTC.